This entry lists 15 T cell receptor beta chains sequenced from one sample in a study of T cell responses to AZD1222 COVID-19 vaccine. This table comes from immunoSEQ multiplex PCR, and its TCRdb copy is limited to in-frame clones, with some not included. The sample consists of 100,000 to 150,000 clones, 80% to 95% of them appearing once. The input for sequencing was peripheral blood, taken on day 0 of MenACWY control vaccination. The receptors were sampled from an adult in good health.

The gene calls are TRBV15 and TRBJ1-2; 8 nucleotides align to TRBD1. Germline V gene sequence: CDR1 LNHNV, CDR2 YYDKDF (reference sequence). With 3 bases clipped from V and 4 bases from J, the junction kept 4 bases outside the gene matches. The length of the CDR3 is 14 residues. CDR3 amino acids: CATSSGQGAYGYTF. DNA of the CDR3: TGTGCCACCAGCAGCGGACAGGGAGCCTATGGCTACACCTTC. Drawing the rest from reference TRBV15 and TRBJ1-2, the complete variable domain is DAMVIQNPRYQVTQFGKPVTLSCSQTLNHNVMYWYQQKSSQAPKLLFHYYDKDFNNEADTPDNFQSRRPNTSFCFLDIRSPGLGDTAMYLCATSSGQGAYGYTFGSGTRLTVV.

The chain recombines TRBV18 with TRBJ2-1; no clear D. The CDR3 has 14 residues. Germline assignment: CDR1 KGHSH and CDR2 LQKENI. V lost 2 bases and J 5 bases, leaving 10 bases between the germline ends. The CDR3 nucleotides are TGTGCCAGCTCACCATTAGTCCTAAACAATGAGCAGTTCTTC. As protein: CASSPLVLNNEQFF.

V gene TRBV5-1 combines with J gene TRBJ1-2; D is perhaps TRBD1 (5 bases). This CDR3 is built from 14 residues. Trimming shortened V by 4 bases and J by 8 bases, and 18 bases separated the two germline ends. CDR1 is SGHRS, CDR2 YFSETQ, per germline. DNA for the CDR3: TGCGCCAGCAGCCCCGGGACCTCTCGACTCGGCTACACCTTC. Translating gives CASSPGTSRLGYTF. Full variable domain (missing parts from reference TRBV5-1 and TRBJ1-2): KAGVTQTPRYLIKTRGQQVTLSCSPISGHRSVSWYQQTPGQGLQFLFEYFSETQRNKGNFPGRFSGRQFSNSRSEMNVSTLELGDSALYLCASSPGTSRLGYTFGSGTRLTVV.

This chain links TRBV6-5 with TRBJ1-1; D is uncertain. CDR3 length: 12 residues. Between the trimmed V and J ends, which lost 2 bases and 6 bases, there was a span of 7 bases. CDR1 MNHEY and CDR2 SVGAGI come from the germline V gene. CDR3 nucleotide sequence: TGTGCCAGCAGTTACACGGACGCTGAAGCTTTCTTT. Translation gives CASSYTDAEAFF.

V usage is TRBV4-3 and J usage is TRBJ2-2; 8 nucleotides agree with TRBD1. This CDR3 spans 17 amino acids. Trimming cost V 0 bases and J 4 bases; bases outside gene matches: 7. The germline gives CDR1 LGHNA, CDR2 YSLEER. The CDR3 loop reads CASSQEWTGITTGELFF. Written as DNA, the CDR3 is TGCGCCAGCAGCCAAGAGTGGACAGGGATAACCACCGGGGAGCTGTTTTTT.

The chain employs TRBV6-5 and TRBJ1-2, with D maybe TRBD1 (5 bases). Germline V gene sequence: CDR1 MNHEY, CDR2 SVGAGI. The CDR3 sequence is 13 residues long. V was pared by 5 bases and J by 8 bases, with 15 bases between. The CDR3 protein is CASSPGAGRGYTF. CDR3 sequence (DNA): TGTGCCAGCAGTCCCGGGGCAGGGAGAGGCTACACCTTC.

The gene calls are TRBV6-1 and TRBJ2-2; D might be TRBD1 (6 bases). The CDR3 has 17 residues. Germline V gives CDR1 MNHNS, CDR2 SASEGT. V lost 2 bases to trimming and J lost 6 bases, with 19 bases between them. This CDR3 reads CASSEMVSGAPAGELFF. The CDR3 DNA follows: TGTGCCAGCAGTGAAATGGTGTCAGGGGCCCCCGCCGGGGAGCTGTTTTTT.

This clone was observed a single time. This chain uses TRBV28 with TRBJ2-2; TRBD1 agrees at 9 bases. From germline, CDR1 is MDHEN and CDR2 SYDVKM. The CDR3 is 16 amino acids. V lost 6 bases, J lost 3 bases, and 8 bases stayed unmatched. The CDR3 is CASRTPGTGYTGELFF. The CDR3 DNA reads TGTGCCAGCAGGACACCCGGGACAGGGTACACCGGGGAGCTGTTTTTT.

This chain connects TRBV7-2 to TRBJ1-1; TRBD1 might be the D (5 bases). The CDR3 is 15 amino acids. Germline CDR1 and CDR2: SGHTA and FQGNSA. V dropped 2 bases and J dropped 5 bases, with 15 bases sitting between them. DNA for the CDR3: TGTGCCAGCAGCTTACGAGGGGCGGGAGGGACTGAAGCTTTCTTT. Its protein product is CASSLRGAGGTEAFF.

This chain uses TRBV7-2 with TRBJ2-7; D gene uncertain. From germline, CDR1 is SGHTA and CDR2 FQGNSA. Trimming pared 5 bases from V and 3 bases from J, leaving 14 bases between. The CDR3 length is 14 residues. In DNA form, the CDR3 reads TGTGCCAGCAGCGCAATGGTGGGCGGCTACGAGCAGTACGTC. Amino acid sequence: CASSAMVGGYEQYV.

The chain joins TRBV7-2 to TRBJ1-2; D uncertain. The germline V and J ends were trimmed by 3 bases and 0 bases, with 8 bases remaining between them. Germline CDR1 reads SGHTA; CDR2 reads FQGNSA. The CDR3 spans 14 residues. The CDR3 loop reads CASSLIGPNYGYTF. In DNA form, the CDR3 reads TGTGCCAGCAGCTTGATAGGACCTAACTATGGCTACACCTTC.

The rearrangement uses TRBV7-9 and TRBJ1-4; D is uncertain. Germline V gives CDR1 SEHNR, CDR2 FQNEAQ (reference sequence). The CDR3 spans 15 residues. The V end was cut by 2 bases, the J end by 6 bases, with 13 bases between. The CDR3 DNA is TGTGCCAGCAGCTTACTGGGCATTGACGATGAAAAACTGTTTTTT. Protein product: CASSLLGIDDEKLFF.

This clone was recorded only once. The J gene is TRBJ2-7, the V gene TRBV5-5, with 8 bases aligning to TRBD1. Losses at the gene ends were 4 bases for V and 2 bases for J; bases not matched to a gene: 11. The CDR3 runs to 16 residues. Germline V gives CDR1 SGHKS, CDR2 YYEKEE (reference sequence). CDR3 sequence (DNA): TGTGCCAGCAGCGCCGGGACAGGAACGGTAACCTACGAGCAGTACGTC. Its protein product is CASSAGTGTVTYEQYV.

The chain couples TRBV6-5 to TRBJ1-2; 10 nucleotides line up with TRBD1. Germline CDR1 and CDR2: MNHEY and SVGAGI. V lost 2 bases, J lost 6 bases, and 9 bases stayed unmatched. CDR3 length: 16 amino acids. The CDR3 sequence: CASSYGTGAPRDGYTF. CDR3 sequence (DNA): TGTGCCAGCAGTTACGGGACAGGGGCCCCTCGGGATGGCTACACCTTC.

V gene TRBV10-3 combines with J gene TRBJ2-1; TRBD2 matches 11 bases. V shed 5 bases, J shed 4 bases, and the junction held 7 bases outside the gene matches. CDR1 ENHRY and CDR2 SYGVKD come from the germline V gene. This CDR3 is built from 16 residues. The CDR3 here is CAISSLAGGRYNEQFF. The CDR3 nucleotides are TGTGCCATCAGTTCATTAGCGGGGGGGCGATACAATGAGCAGTTCTTC.